One T cell receptor (beta chain) is described in this entry. The CDR3 runs to 13 residues. Trimming cost V 3 bases and J 1 base, with 7 bases left between them. Germline lookup yields CDR1 SGHKS and CDR2 YYEKEE (reference sequence). Produced via immunoSEQ multiplex PCR; TCRdb's table is partial and in-frame only. Found here are some 370,000 clones, around 90% of them singletons; the top ten hold 6.5%. This entry belongs to a study of blood T cell repertoires in COVID-19. The sequence was obtained from a young man with active or convalescent COVID-19. V usage is TRBV5-5 and J usage is TRBJ1-2; a weak D match, TRBD1 (5 bases). Sequenced: peripheral blood. CDR3 region: CASSWGVNYGYTF. CDR3 DNA: TGTGCCAGCAGCTGGGGGGTTAACTATGGCTACACCTTC.